These T cell receptor beta chains were read from a single sample in a study of a mutant IDH1 vaccine in newly diagnosed glioma. Repertoires were generated with immunoSEQ multiplex PCR, while TCRdb's copy carries only in-frame clones and drops some. The table records about 60,000 clones, around 84% of them present only once. For these TCRs, the target antigens are not known. The sample in question was PBMCs, obtained from a glioma patient whose treatment included an IDH1 peptide vaccine. These receptors all stem from a man between 25 and 39 years old with glioma. Both conserved end residues are part of each CDR3. The D gene is left open where the match is weak. Size is stated for part of the rows, as once, few or many counts, or as a class when the clone is expanded.

TRBV9	TRBJ2-5	TRBD2	NA	CASSATSGQETQYF	TGTGCCAGCAGCGCGACTAGCGGTCAAGAGACCCAGTACTTC
TRBV5-1	TRBJ2-7	TRBD1	NA	CASSPDRAKSAYEQYF	TGCGCCAGCAGCCCCGACAGGGCCAAGTCAGCCTACGAGCAGTACTTC
TRBV28	TRBJ2-7	NA	once	CASSFPEGGYEQYF	TGTGCCAGCAGCTTCCCAGAGGGGGGGTACGAGCAGTACTTC
TRBV7-2	TRBJ1-5	NA	NA	CASSLAGRGLNSNQPQHF	TGTGCCAGCAGCTTAGCGGGGAGGGGACTAAACAGCAATCAGCCCCAGCATTTT
TRBV7-2	TRBJ1-2	NA	NA	CASSSFAWEANYGYTF	TGTGCCAGCAGCTCCTTCGCCTGGGAGGCCAACTATGGCTACACCTTC
TRBV5-1	TRBJ2-3	TRBD2	NA	CASSSGTSGEDTQYF	TGCGCCAGCAGCTCGGGGACTAGCGGGGAAGATACGCAGTATTTT
TRBV15	TRBJ2-5	TRBD2	NA	CATSRTRAGGQETQYF	TGTGCCACCAGCAGAACCCGAGCGGGGGGGCAAGAGACCCAGTACTTC
TRBV19	TRBJ1-5	NA	NA	CASSIAGGAINQPQHF	TGTGCCAGTAGTATAGCGGGGGGAGCCATCAATCAGCCCCAGCATTTT
TRBV6-5	TRBJ1-6	NA	NA	CASGLGPYNSPLHF	TGTGCCAGCGGGTTGGGTCCCTATAATTCACCCCTCCACTTT
TRBV28	TRBJ2-5	NA	once	CASSLSGFQETQYF	TGTGCCAGCAGTTTATCTGGGTTCCAAGAGACCCAGTACTTC
TRBV28	TRBJ2-1	TRBD1	NA	CASSTGGAYNEQFF	TGTGCCAGCAGTACAGGGGGCGCATACAATGAGCAGTTCTTC
TRBV6-1	TRBJ2-2	NA	NA	CAISGRANTGELFF	TGTGCCATATCCGGCAGGGCGAACACCGGGGAGCTGTTTTTT
TRBV7-8	TRBJ2-7	NA	NA	CASSLAIAYEQYF	TGTGCCAGCAGCTTAGCGATCGCCTACGAGCAGTACTTC
TRBV10-2	TRBJ1-1	NA	once	CASSDSPRDTEAFF	TGCGCCAGCAGTGACTCCCCTCGGGACACTGAAGCTTTCTTT
TRBV7-8	TRBJ2-1	TRBD2	NA	CASSWLAGANNEQFF	TGTGCCAGCAGCTGGCTAGCGGGGGCAAACAATGAGCAGTTCTTC
TRBV7-2	TRBJ1-1	NA	NA	CASSLNHNTEAFF	TGTGCCAGCAGCCTTAACCATAACACTGAAGCTTTCTTT
TRBV5-1	TRBJ1-1	NA	NA	CASSLLSPGNTEAFF	TGCGCCAGCAGCTTGCTTTCTCCAGGGAACACTGAAGCTTTCTTT
TRBV19	TRBJ1-1	TRBD1	NA	CASKTGGGVTEAFF	TGTGCCAGCAAGACAGGGGGCGGGGTCACTGAAGCTTTCTTT
TRBV4-1	TRBJ2-5	NA	NA	CASSQVQGLETQYF	TGCGCCAGCAGCCAAGTTCAGGGTTTGGAGACCCAGTACTTC
TRBV6-6	TRBJ2-3	TRBD1	NA	CASSADRGTDTQYF	TGTGCCAGCAGTGCGGACAGGGGCACAGATACGCAGTATTTT
TRBV5-1	TRBJ1-6	TRBD1	few	CASSSTGDGAPLHF	TGCGCCAGCAGCTCGACAGGGGACGGTGCGCCCCTCCACTTT
TRBV29-1	TRBJ1-1	TRBD1	once	CSVKDWDRLTEAFF	TGCAGCGTTAAAGATTGGGACAGACTCACTGAAGCTTTCTTT
TRBV5-1	TRBJ2-7	NA	NA	CASSFTDSRHEQYF	TGCGCCAGCAGCTTCACGGACAGCCGACACGAGCAGTACTTC
TRBV7-2	TRBJ2-3	NA	NA	CASSPMARGLQYF	TGTGCCAGCAGTCCTATGGCCCGGGGCCTTCAGTATTTT
TRBV10-2	TRBJ2-7	NA	NA	CASSLNPTYEQYF	TGCGCCAGCAGTTTGAATCCTACCTACGAGCAGTACTTC
TRBV18	TRBJ1-3	NA	NA	CASSPIRRDSGNTIYF	TGTGCCAGCTCACCCATACGGCGTGACTCTGGAAACACCATATATTTT
TRBV4-1	TRBJ2-3	TRBD1	NA	CASSRSGETGGLTDTQYF	TGCGCCAGCAGCCGGAGCGGTGAAACAGGGGGCTTGACAGATACGCAGTATTTT
TRBV6-1	TRBJ1-6	NA	NA	CAIVPGRIYNSPLHF	TGTGCCATCGTTCCGGGACGGATCTATAATTCACCCCTCCACTTT
TRBV7-9	TRBJ2-5	TRBD1	NA	CASSFVRGLPQETQYF	TGTGCCAGCAGCTTCGTCAGGGGGCTCCCCCAAGAGACCCAGTACTTC
TRBV15	TRBJ2-7	TRBD1	NA	CATSRGGQGYEQYF	TGTGCCACCAGCAGAGGGGGACAGGGTTACGAGCAGTACTTC
TRBV19	TRBJ1-2	TRBD1	NA	CASSGSGQGVDGYTF	TGTGCCAGTAGTGGGTCGGGACAGGGGGTCGATGGCTACACCTTC
TRBV6-1	TRBJ2-3	NA	NA	CASNLRRGTDTQYF	TGTGCCAGCAACCTTCGACGAGGCACAGATACGCAGTATTTT
TRBV28	TRBJ2-5	NA	NA	CASSLIHLKTQYF	TGTGCCAGCAGTTTGATCCATTTAAAGACCCAGTACTTC
TRBV5-1	TRBJ2-7	NA	NA	CASSLEKGDYEQYF	TGCGCCAGCAGCTTGGAAAAGGGCGACTACGAGCAGTACTTC
TRBV5-5	TRBJ1-3	NA	NA	CASSSGGSGNTIYF	TGTGCCAGCAGCTCCGGCGGCTCTGGAAACACCATATATTTT
TRBV28	TRBJ1-2	NA	NA	CASSLSPMGGDSGGYGYTF	TGTGCCAGCAGTTTATCTCCAATGGGGGGGGACTCGGGAGGCTATGGCTACACCTTC
TRBV30	TRBJ2-2	NA	NA	CAWSRDTNTGELFF	TGTGCCTGGAGTCGGGACACAAACACCGGGGAGCTGTTTTTT
TRBV5-1	TRBJ2-3	TRBD2	NA	CASSSLAGGSTDTQYF	TGCGCCAGCAGCTCACTAGCGGGGGGGAGCACAGATACGCAGTATTTT
TRBV15	TRBJ2-7	NA	NA	CATSRDPGADFNFEQYF	TGTGCCACCAGCAGAGATCCGGGGGCGGATTTTAACTTCGAGCAGTACTTC
TRBV27	TRBJ1-4	TRBD1	few	CASGPYDRGKKLFF	TGTGCCAGCGGGCCTTACGACAGGGGGAAAAAACTGTTTTTT
TRBV5-1	TRBJ1-6	NA	NA	CASSRDIDSPLHF	TGCGCCAGCAGCCGGGATATCGATTCACCCCTCCACTTT
TRBV27	TRBJ2-7	NA	NA	CATRGANSEQYF	TGTGCCACTCGCGGGGCCAATTCCGAGCAGTACTTC
TRBV6-6	TRBJ2-7	NA	NA	CASSYHNGQNEQYF	TGTGCCAGCAGTTACCACAATGGTCAGAACGAGCAGTACTTC
TRBV27	TRBJ2-3	TRBD2	NA	CASSFRQPSGTTDTQYF	TGTGCCAGCAGTTTTAGGCAGCCTAGCGGGACCACAGATACGCAGTATTTT
TRBV7-2	TRBJ1-3	NA	NA	CASSLGGIGDVRNTIYF	TGTGCCAGCAGCTTGGGGGGAATAGGGGATGTTAGAAACACCATATATTTT
TRBV5-4	TRBJ2-3	NA	NA	CASSLGIDTQYF	TGTGCCAGCAGCTTGGGAATAGATACGCAGTATTTT
TRBV2	TRBJ2-5	NA	NA	CASNLQGTVETQYF	TGTGCCAGCAATCTCCAGGGTACAGTGGAGACCCAGTACTTC
TRBV7-8	TRBJ2-5	NA	NA	CASSLVTGGKTQYF	TGTGCCAGCAGCTTAGTTACAGGCGGAAAGACCCAGTACTTC
TRBV27	TRBJ1-4	TRBD1	NA	CASSFFSLGQPNEKLFF	TGTGCCAGCAGTTTTTTCTCTCTGGGACAGCCTAATGAAAAACTGTTTTTT
TRBV20-1	TRBJ2-5	NA	NA	CSGALRETQYF	TGCAGTGGTGCCCTCAGGGAGACCCAGTACTTC
TRBV6-1	TRBJ1-2	TRBD1	once	CASSEGWGQLYGYTF	TGTGCCAGCAGTGAGGGTTGGGGACAGCTCTATGGCTACACCTTC
TRBV10-2	TRBJ2-3	TRBD2	NA	CASSLGLAGGRSTDTQYF	TGCGCCAGCAGTCTCGGCCTAGCGGGGGGGCGTAGCACAGATACGCAGTATTTT
TRBV6-5	TRBJ2-7	TRBD1	NA	CASSYEQGARLAQYF	TGTGCCAGCAGTTACGAACAGGGGGCGCGGTTGGCGCAGTACTTC
TRBV15	TRBJ2-7	NA	NA	CATSRDQGTFYEQYF	TGTGCCACCAGCAGAGATCAAGGGACTTTCTACGAGCAGTACTTC
TRBV19	TRBJ2-5	NA	NA	CASSIFGAETQYF	TGTGCCAGTAGTATATTTGGTGCAGAGACCCAGTACTTC